What follows are 29 T cell receptor beta chains derived from one specimen sequenced in a study of molecular identifiers for immune sequencing clone quantification. TCRdb analysed the PCR reads with MiXCR anew, one entry per CDR3 protein. In the table there are around 480,000 distinct CDR3 sequences, about a fifth of which are singletons. Sequencing was done on a sample of naive CD8+ T cells from blood, with Jurkat cell RNA spiked in. The subset is: FACS-sorted CD8+CD4-CCR7+CD45RA+ naive T cells. The receptors here all came from a human donor in good health. Some libraries in this study had Jurkat cell RNA spiked in.

In its sample, this clonotype was seen a few times. No conserved phenylalanine or tryptophan ends this CDR3, so it is likely a read error. The CDR3 DNA reads TGTGCCAGCGCCTCAGCGGGGCACTACGAGCAGTACTCC. This encodes CASASAGHYEQYS. J is TRBJ2-7 and V is TRBV5-6; 7 bases align to TRBD2. J was trimmed by 3 bases and V by 7 bases; bases with no gene match: 7. Germline CDR1 SGHDT, CDR2 YYEEEE. The CDR3 is 13 residues long.

J is TRBJ2-7 and V is TRBV7-2; TRBD2 agrees at 8 bases. V shed 2 bases, J shed 2 bases, and the junction held 8 bases outside the gene matches. Germline values: CDR1 SGHTA, CDR2 FQGNSA. The CDR3 loop spans 16 amino acids. The CDR3 nucleotides are TGTGCCAGCAGCTTACCGGGACTAGATTTAACCTACGAGCAGTACTTC. Its translation: CASSLPGLDLTYEQYF.

This clonotype has at least ten counts. The gene calls are TRBV7-9 and TRBJ2-2; D unresolved. V dropped 4 bases and J dropped 4 bases, with 4 bases sitting between them. This CDR3 region has 12 residues. The germline CDR1 and CDR2 sequences are SEHNR and FQNEAQ (reference sequence). CDR3 protein: CASSSFTGELFF. CDR3 nucleotide sequence: TGTGCCAGCAGCTCCTTCACCGGGGAGCTGTTTTTT.

On this clonotype itself: A read error is possible here, since a much larger clone lies one base away. The chain has TRBV30 and TRBJ1-5, with no clear D. This CDR3 spans 13 amino acids. Trimming pared 5 bases from V and 10 bases from J, leaving 18 bases between. Germline V lookup: CDR1 GTSNPN, CDR2 SVGIG (reference sequence). CDR3 amino acids: CAWSRILGYPQHF. CDR3 sequence (DNA): TGTGCCTGGTCCCGGATCTTAGGGTATCCCCAGCATTTT.

This clonotype has at least ten counts. The chain employs TRBV30 and TRBJ2-7, with D unresolved. V was clipped by 2 bases and J by 7 bases, with 9 bases between them. In germline, CDR1 is GTSNPN, CDR2 SVGIG (reference sequence). The CDR3 runs to 11 residues. The CDR3 here is CAWSKVNEQYF. The CDR3 nucleotides read TGTGCCTGGAGTAAGGTGAATGAGCAGTACTTC.

This clonotype was detected only a few times. A much larger clone is a single base away; this may be a read error. Without the conserved terminal phenylalanine or tryptophan, this CDR3 likely stems from a read error. The CDR3 here is CASSLVMGAAKNIQYL. The CDR3 bases are TGTGCCAGCAGCTTAGTAATGGGGGCAGCCAAAAACATTCAGTACCTC. The chain uses TRBV7-2 and TRBJ2-4, with a possible D match to TRBD1 (6 bases). This CDR3 region has 16 residues. V dropped 1 base and J dropped 0 bases, with 10 bases sitting between them. The V gene's germline CDR1 is SGHTA and CDR2 FQGNSA.

Notes on this clonotype: This may be a read error, as it is one base from a much larger clone. V usage is TRBV30 and J usage is TRBJ2-2; D perhaps matches TRBD2 (6 bases). The CDR3 has 13 amino acids. Germline CDR1 GTSNPN, CDR2 SVGIG (reference sequence). This chain's CDR3 is CAWNSGYAGGLFF. The CDR3 DNA follows: TGTGCCTGGAACTCAGGGTATGCCGGGGGGCTGTTTTTT.

There are a few counts of this clonotype. The chain combines TRBV7-3 with TRBJ2-1; D is possibly TRBD1 or TRBD2 (5 bases each). This CDR3 has 15 amino acids. The germline gives CDR1 SGHTA, CDR2 FQGTGA. The V end lost 5 bases, the J end lost 10 bases, and 21 bases lay between the germline ends. Written as DNA, the CDR3 is TGTGCCAGCAGCCTCTGGGACCTCGGCCCCGGAGAGCAGTTCTTC. Translation: CASSLWDLGPGEQFF.

This clonotype was observed a few times. J is TRBJ2-1 and V is TRBV10-3; D is unclear. From germline, CDR1 is ENHRY and CDR2 SYGVKD. The CDR3 is 13 residues long. V lost 1 base to trimming and J lost 8 bases, with 9 bases between them. The chain's CDR3 is CAISEFLSDEQFF. The CDR3 nucleotides are TGTGCCATCAGTGAGTTCCTATCGGATGAGCAGTTCTTC.

The V gene is TRBV6-1, the J gene TRBJ2-7; D might be TRBD1 (6 bases). The CDR3 spans 12 residues. V dropped 6 bases and J dropped 6 bases, with 12 bases sitting between them. Germline V gene lookup returns CDR1 MNHNS and CDR2 SASEGT. CDR3 in amino acids: CASRIQGVEQYF. The CDR3 DNA is TGTGCCAGCAGAATACAGGGTGTCGAGCAGTACTTC.

Details on this clonotype: This may be a read error, as it is one base from a much larger clone. This chain links TRBV6-5 with TRBJ1-1; D is unresolved. This CDR3 comprises 12 residues. Per the germline V gene, CDR1 is MNHEY and CDR2 is SVGAGI. The CDR3 is CASRASGHPALF. DNA of the CDR3: TGTGCCAGCAGGGCCTCCGGTCACCCAGCTCTCTTT.

The V gene is TRBV27, the J gene TRBJ2-7, with D perhaps being TRBD1 or TRBD2 (5 bases each). Germline values: CDR1 MNHEY, CDR2 SMNVEV (reference sequence). The CDR3 runs 14 residues. V was clipped by 5 bases and J by 7 bases, with 18 bases between them. CDR3 region: CASSPGTVGLEQYF. In DNA, the CDR3 is TGTGCCAGCAGTCCCGGGACGGTGGGGCTGGAGCAGTACTTC.

There are a few counts of this clonotype. The V gene is TRBV24-1, the J gene TRBJ2-1, with no clear D. The germline gives CDR1 KGHDR, CDR2 SFDVKD. The CDR3 runs to 12 residues. Trimming pared 1 base from V and 10 bases from J, leaving 7 bases between. The CDR3 DNA is TGTGCCACCAGTGATTTTAGCAGAGAGCAGTTCTTC. It translates to CATSDFSREQFF.

The chain has TRBV27 and TRBJ2-3, with no clear D. CDR3 length: 13 residues. Between the trimmed V and J ends, which lost 6 bases and 3 bases, there was a span of 10 bases. Germline V gene data show CDR1 as MNHEY and CDR2 as SMNVEV (reference sequence). The CDR3 protein is CASSSIGTDTQYF. CDR3 DNA: TGTGCCAGCAGCTCTATAGGAACAGATACGCAGTATTTT.

This sequence joins TRBV7-9 and TRBJ2-2, with D tentatively TRBD1 or TRBD2 (6 bases each). V lost 7 bases and J lost 9, with 18 bases in between. CDR3 length: 14 amino acids. In germline, CDR1 is SEHNR, CDR2 FQNEAQ (reference sequence). As DNA, the CDR3 is TGTGCCAGCACCGAGAGGGGGGCTGGCAGGGAGCTGTTTTTT. It codes for CASTERGAGRELFF.

The sample holds many counts of this clonotype. V is TRBV6-5 and J is TRBJ2-6; 7 bases map to TRBD2. The V gene's germline CDR1 is MNHEY and CDR2 SVGAGI. Unmatched junction bases numbered 10, after V lost 2 bases and J lost 0 bases. This CDR3 has 19 residues. This CDR3 is CASSYLLPGGSSGANVLTF. The CDR3 nucleotides read TGTGCCAGCAGTTACCTTCTACCGGGAGGAAGCTCTGGGGCCAACGTCCTGACTTTC.

This clonotype occurred a few times. V and J are TRBV4-3 and TRBJ1-6; no firm D call. Germline CDR1 LGHNA, CDR2 YSLEER. This CDR3 has 16 residues. The V end lost 0 bases, the J end lost 2 bases, and 8 bases lay between the germline ends. CDR3 amino acids: CASSQDEKAYNSPLHF. The CDR3 bases are TGCGCCAGCAGCCAAGATGAGAAAGCCTATAATTCACCCCTCCACTTT.

The rearrangement links TRBV3-1 to TRBJ2-7; perhaps TRBD1 as D (6 bases). The V end was cut by 0 bases, the J end by 7 bases, with 19 bases between. Per the germline V gene, CDR1 is LGHDT and CDR2 is YNNKEL (reference sequence). CDR3 length: 16 amino acids. The CDR3, as DNA: TGTGCCAGCAGCCAAGAGGACCACAGGGCATTTCGGGAGCAGTACTTC. The encoded protein is CASSQEDHRAFREQYF.

Turning to this clonotype: This may arise from a read error, as a much more abundant clone is one base away. This chain uses TRBV4-3 with TRBJ2-1; 7 positions agree with TRBD2. Germline assignment: CDR1 LGHNA and CDR2 YSLEER. The CDR3 has 15 amino acids. Written as DNA, the CDR3 is TGCGCCAGCAGCCGCGAGCGGGATTCTGTAAATGAGCAGTCCTTC. Its translation: CASSRERDSVNEQSF.

The genes are TRBV20-1 and TRBJ2-7, with a possible D match to TRBD2 (6 bases). Deletions cut 7 bases from V and 3 bases from J, with 22 bases between. Germline values: CDR1 DFQATT, CDR2 SNEGSKA (reference sequence). This CDR3 comprises 15 residues. The CDR3 region has the DNA TGCAGTGTTGAGATAGCGGCAGAAATGATCTACGAGCAGTACTTC. As protein: CSVEIAAEMIYEQYF.

This clonotype was seen many times. This sequence joins TRBV10-3 and TRBJ2-5; 11 bases line up with TRBD2. Germline V lookup: CDR1 ENHRY, CDR2 SYGVKD. Trimming cost V 5 bases and J 3 bases; bases outside gene matches: 5. The CDR3 runs 15 residues. The CDR3 DNA reads TGTGCCATCAGTAGTAGCGGGGGGGCCGAAGAGACCCAGTACTTC. Translation gives CAISSSGGAEETQYF.

Concerning this clonotype: Mismatch with germline at one junction end may stem from a read error. This rearrangement joins TRBV7-6 to TRBJ1-4; tentative D call: TRBD1 (6 bases). The length of the CDR3 is 14 residues. The germline V gene encodes CDR1 SGHVS and CDR2 FNYEAQ. The CDR3, as DNA: TGTGCCAGCAGCTTAAGGACAGCAAATGAAAAACAGTTTTTT. Its translation: CASSLRTANEKQFF.

Concerning this clonotype: This clone may be a read error of a much larger clone one base away. V usage is TRBV28 and J usage is TRBJ2-1; a possible D gene is TRBD1 (6 bases). CDR1 MDHEN and CDR2 SYDVKM come from the germline V gene. The CDR3 contains 15 residues. CDR3 region: CASSWDKSSYSEQFF. Written as DNA, the CDR3 is TGTGCCAGCAGCTGGGACAAGAGCTCCTACAGTGAGCAGTTCTTC.

The rearrangement uses TRBV27 and TRBJ2-7; 11 nucleotides align to TRBD2. With V trimmed by 4 bases and J by 7 bases, 9 bases remained unmatched. The germline gives CDR1 MNHEY, CDR2 SMNVEV (reference sequence). CDR3 length: 15 amino acids. In nucleotides, the CDR3 is TGTGCCAGCAGTTGGATACTAGCGGGAGTCAGTGAGCAGTACTTC. Amino acid sequence: CASSWILAGVSEQYF.

This clonotype has only a few counts. CDR3 nucleotides: TGTGCCAGCACCCGATCCGGGACCCGACGGGTTAGCGAGAGCTCCTACGAGCAGTACTTC. Protein sequence: CASTRSGTRRVSESSYEQYF. The chain combines TRBV7-9 with TRBJ2-7; D might be TRBD1 or TRBD2, each matching 5 bases. V was trimmed by 7 bases and J by 0 bases, leaving 31 bases between them. The CDR3 loop spans 20 amino acids. CDR1 and CDR2 (germline): SEHNR, FQNEAQ (reference sequence).

This clonotype was detected many times. This chain links TRBV7-6 with TRBJ1-1; a possible D gene is TRBD1 (6 bases). Trimming cost V 0 bases and J 1 base, with 9 bases left between them. Germline CDR1 reads SGHVS; CDR2 reads FNYEAQ. This CDR3 is 15 amino acids long. The CDR3 region is CASSLASDRNTEAFF. CDR3 nucleotide sequence: TGTGCCAGCAGCTTAGCGTCGGACAGGAACACTGAAGCTTTCTTT. The whole variable domain, remainder taken from reference TRBV7-6 and TRBJ1-1, is GAGVSQSPRYKVTKRGQDVALRCDPISGHVSLYWYRQALGQGPEFLTYFNYEAQQDKSGLPNDRFSAERPEGSISTLTIQRTEQRDSAMYRCASSLASDRNTEAFFGQGTRLTVV.

This clonotype was observed a handful of times. This rearrangement joins TRBV25-1 to TRBJ1-6; D gene uncertain. The germline gives CDR1 MGHDK, CDR2 SYGVNS. The CDR3 runs to 17 residues. V lost 6 bases and J 0 bases, leaving 15 bases between the germline ends. The CDR3 loop reads CASSWETLSSYNSPLHF. The CDR3 DNA follows: TGTGCCAGCAGCTGGGAGACTTTAAGCTCCTATAATTCACCCCTCCACTTT.

Many counts were recorded for this clonotype. The V and J genes are TRBV24-1 and TRBJ2-2; D perhaps matches TRBD1 (6 bases). The CDR3 sequence is 19 residues long. Looked up from germline, CDR1 is KGHDR and CDR2 is SFDVKD. V lost 4 bases and J 3 bases, leaving 23 bases between the germline ends. This chain's CDR3 is CATSEALGRGTLHTGELFF. The CDR3 DNA sequence: TGTGCCACCAGTGAAGCCCTTGGCAGGGGAACCCTACACACCGGGGAGCTGTTTTTT.

This clonotype was counted many times. The chain links TRBV7-6 to TRBJ2-2; D unresolved. Germline CDR1 SGHVS, CDR2 FNYEAQ. V lost 5 bases to trimming and J lost 1 base, with 8 bases between them. The CDR3 sequence is 14 residues long. CDR3 region: CASSPTLNTGELFF. Here the CDR3 DNA reads TGTGCCAGCAGCCCTACTTTGAACACCGGGGAGCTGTTTTTT.